This T cell receptor (beta chain) was captured in a study of blood T cell repertoires in COVID-19. This clone was detected a few times. Generated by immunoSEQ multiplex PCR, the TCRdb table keeps only in-frame clones and is missing some. The sample has 80,000 to 100,000 clones; about 91% are singletons. This receptor was identified in a man in his forties or fifties with COVID-19, enrolled during active disease. Sequenced input: peripheral blood.

The CDR3 bases are TGTGCCAGCAGCTTATGGGGACAGCCTGTTAACTATGGCTACACCTTC. Translation: CASSLWGQPVNYGYTF. This chain joins TRBV5-6 and TRBJ1-2, with TRBD1 matching 7 bases. CDR3 length equals 16 residues. Germline V gene lookup returns CDR1 SGHDT and CDR2 YYEEEE. Trimming removed 2 bases from V and 1 base from J; junction bases left unmatched: 8.